Below are 23 T cell receptor beta chains sequenced from a single sample in a study of T cells in Graves' hyperthyroidism and ophthalmopathy (dated by TCRdb to between 2018 and 2021). Library preparation employed multiplex PCR. These reads were obtained on an Illumina HiSeq 2000. Amplification of TCR beta CDR3 regions was carried out from RNA transcripts. The first round of RT-PCR for the TCR CDR3 was performed with the HTBI primer set and the Qiagen OneStep RT-PCR kit. TCRdb passed the public sequencing reads through fastp at Q25 and MiXCR, retaining productive beta sequences. Every entry covers one CDR3 protein and lists the most common genes and DNA from its rows. Across this sample there are about 290,000 distinct CDR3 sequences, with approximately 12% seen only once. Of the sample, roughly 8.5% is held by the ten largest clones. The material sequenced was blood. These receptors all stem from a young woman with Graves' hyperthyroidism that later progressed to Graves' ophthalmopathy.

This clonotype has a count of ten or more. This chain uses TRBV12-3 or TRBV12-4 with TRBJ2-3; a weak D match, TRBD1 (6 bases). The length of the CDR3 is 13 residues. V lost 3 bases to trimming and J lost 5 bases, with 9 bases between them. The CDR3, as DNA: TGTGCCAGCAGTTTTCTGGGACAAGATACGCAGTATTTT. Residues: CASSFLGQDTQYF.

This clonotype showed up many times. The rearrangement uses TRBV12-3 or TRBV12-4 and TRBJ2-7; 9 positions match TRBD1. This CDR3 is built from 13 residues. With V trimmed by 4 bases and J by 7 bases, 5 bases remained unmatched. The CDR3 nucleotides read TGTGCCAGCAGTTGGGGGACAGGGCTTGAGCAGTACTTC. This encodes CASSWGTGLEQYF.

This clonotype was recorded many times. This rearrangement joins TRBV11-2 to TRBJ2-1; 9 bases are a match to TRBD1. Germline assignment: CDR1 SGHAT and CDR2 FQNNGV. V lost 1 base, J lost 0 bases, and 13 bases stayed unmatched. The CDR3 runs to 20 residues. The CDR3 region is CASSLAGRQGGGGSYNEQFF. Here the CDR3 DNA reads TGTGCCAGCAGCTTAGCGGGAAGACAGGGGGGTGGGGGCTCCTACAATGAGCAGTTCTTC.

This clonotype occurred many times. The gene calls are TRBV27 and TRBJ2-7, with 9 bases identical to TRBD2. The V gene end was trimmed by 4 bases and the J gene end by 0 bases; junction bases not matched to a gene: 7. There are 16 residues in the CDR3. The germline gives CDR1 MNHEY, CDR2 SMNVEV (reference sequence). CDR3 residues: CASSSRSGRGSYEQYF. CDR3 coding DNA: TGTGCCAGCAGTTCCCGTAGCGGGAGAGGCTCCTACGAGCAGTACTTC.

The V call is TRBV7-9, the J call TRBJ2-5; 12 bases map to TRBD1. J lost 5 bases, V lost 4 bases, and 14 bases had no gene match. The CDR3 runs 18 residues. Germline assignment: CDR1 SEHNR and CDR2 FQNEAQ (reference sequence). DNA of the CDR3: TGTGCCAGCAGCTCACCCTCGGGACAGGGGGCCCCCCAGGAGACCCAGTACTTC. This translates into CASSSPSGQGAPQETQYF.

The chain combines TRBV10-3 with TRBJ1-3, with D uncertain. The CDR3 extends over 15 amino acids. Deletions cut 4 bases from V and 0 bases from J, with 10 bases between. The germline CDR1 and CDR2 sequences are ENHRY and SYGVKD. The DNA for the CDR3 is TGTGCCATCAGTGTCGTCGGGGTCTCTGGAAACACCATATATTTT. It is translated as CAISVVGVSGNTIYF.

The chain joins TRBV4-1 to TRBJ2-7; weak D call: TRBD1 (6 bases). The CDR3 length is 16 residues. V gave up 3 bases and J gave up 6 bases, with 21 bases separating them. Germline loops: CDR1 MGHRA, CDR2 YSYEKL. In nucleotides, the CDR3 is TGCGCCAGCAGCCAGGATGTGGGGACAACCCCCTCCGAGCAGTACTTC. Translated: CASSQDVGTTPSEQYF.

This clonotype has only a few counts. The V gene is TRBV6-1, the J gene TRBJ2-1, with TRBD2 identical over 9 bases. With V trimmed by 4 bases and J by 2 bases, 6 bases remained unmatched. The CDR3 is 16 amino acids. Germline values: CDR1 MNHNS, CDR2 SASEGT. The CDR3 reads CASSGGLAPTYNEQFF. The CDR3 DNA follows: TGTGCCAGCAGTGGAGGACTAGCGCCAACCTACAATGAGCAGTTCTTC.

This clonotype was observed a few times. This rearrangement joins TRBV19 to TRBJ2-3, with D possibly TRBD1 on 5 matching bases. CDR3 length equals 14 residues. Trimming shortened V by 6 bases and J by 3 bases, and 13 bases separated the two germline ends. Germline CDR1 reads LNHDA; CDR2 reads SQIVND (reference sequence). The CDR3 here is CASRPDMWTDTQYF. The CDR3 coding sequence is TGTGCCAGTAGACCGGACATGTGGACAGATACGCAGTATTTT.

This clonotype was detected only a few times. The chain couples TRBV14 to TRBJ2-1; D is uncertain. Looked up from germline, CDR1 is SGHDN and CDR2 is FVKESK. The ends were cut back, 4 bases at V and 4 bases at J, with 5 bases in the middle. CDR3 length: 12 residues. The CDR3 is CASSRTYNEQFF. Here the CDR3 DNA reads TGTGCCAGCAGCCGAACTTACAATGAGCAGTTCTTC.

This clonotype was seen at least ten times. The rearrangement links TRBV9 to TRBJ1-4; D not resolved. The CDR3 runs 16 residues. Trimming pared 0 bases from V and 8 bases from J, leaving 17 bases between. The germline CDR1 and CDR2 sequences are SGDLS and YYNGEE. CDR3 nucleotide sequence: TGTGCCAGCAGCGTAGAAGGTCGACCTTTTGGGGAAAAACTGTTTTTT. Translated, it gives CASSVEGRPFGEKLFF.

Ten or more counts support this clonotype. This chain uses TRBV19 with TRBJ2-7, with D possibly matching TRBD1 (6 bases). In germline, CDR1 is LNHDA, CDR2 SQIVND (reference sequence). Trimming removed 4 bases from V and 2 bases from J, with 15 bases in between. This CDR3 comprises 15 residues. The chain's CDR3 is CASSTLGGSTYEQYF. DNA for the CDR3: TGTGCCAGTAGTACCCTAGGGGGATCGACCTACGAGCAGTACTTC.

Only a few counts were recorded for this clonotype. The rearrangement links TRBV2 to TRBJ2-3; 9 bases are a match to TRBD2. Germline CDR1 is SNHLY and CDR2 is FYNNEI. With 8 bases clipped from V and 5 bases from J, the junction kept 8 bases outside the gene matches. This CDR3 contains 14 residues. The CDR3 spells CASRIAGEGDTQYF. The CDR3 bases are TGTGCCAGCCGTATAGCGGGAGAGGGAGATACGCAGTATTTT.

This clonotype appeared many times. The chain links TRBV6-1 to TRBJ1-2; 7 nucleotides align to TRBD1. This CDR3 has 14 residues. Trimming cost V 8 bases and J 0 bases; bases outside gene matches: 6. The germline V gene has CDR1 MNHNS and CDR2 SASEGT. DNA of the CDR3: TGTGCCAGCGGAGGACAGGCTACTAACTATGGCTACACCTTC. Residues: CASGGQATNYGYTF.

Regarding this clonotype: It may be a read error: a sequence one base away is much more abundant. The CDR3 does not close with the conserved phenylalanine or tryptophan, likely indicating a read error. This chain connects TRBV3-1 to TRBJ2-1; 7 bases agree with TRBD1. This CDR3 contains 18 residues. Trimming cost V 0 bases and J 0 bases; bases outside gene matches: 8. Germline values: CDR1 LGHDT, CDR2 YNNKEL (reference sequence). CDR3 protein: CASSQDSGQKSSYNEQFL. As DNA, the CDR3 is TGTGCCAGCAGCCAAGATTCGGGACAGAAAAGCTCCTACAATGAGCAGTTCCTC.

Note on this clonotype: Sequence at one end of the junction differs from germline and may be a read error. The gene calls are TRBV7-9 and TRBJ2-3; D call uncertain. Germline V gene data show CDR1 as SEHNR and CDR2 as FQNEAQ (reference sequence). CDR3 length: 14 residues. CDR3 residues: CANSLSSFTDTQYF. The CDR3 nucleotides read TGTGCCAACAGCTTAAGTAGCTTCACAGATACGCAGTATTTT.

The chain combines TRBV7-9 with TRBJ2-7; D might be TRBD2 (6 bases). The CDR3 contains 13 residues. CDR1 and CDR2 from the germline V gene are SEHNR and FQNEAQ (reference sequence). V lost 4 bases, J lost 6 bases, and 13 bases lay in between. The CDR3 is CASSYVGEAEQYF. In DNA, the CDR3 is TGTGCCAGCAGCTACGTAGGGGAGGCCGAGCAGTACTTC.

This clonotype was counted at least ten times. The chain recombines TRBV7-2 with TRBJ2-5; D unresolved. V lost 5 bases to trimming and J lost 2 bases, with 15 bases between them. The CDR3 is 15 amino acids. Looked up from germline, CDR1 is SGHTA and CDR2 is FQGNSA. CDR3 coding DNA: TGTGCCAGCAGCCCAGCGAGAAGTCGGCAAGAGACCCAGTACTTC. The encoded protein is CASSPARSRQETQYF.

Regarding this clonotype: A clone one base away is much larger, so this may be a read error. The chain has TRBV6-2 or TRBV6-3 and TRBJ2-1; the match to TRBD1 covers 7 bases. Germline CDR1 is MNHEY and CDR2 is SVGEGT. The CDR3 has 15 residues. The CDR3 bases are TGTGCCAGCACCCCCGACAGGGAACCCTACAATGAGCAGCTCTTC. Its protein product is CASTPDREPYNEQLF.

Concerning this clonotype: One junction end does not reproduce the germline sequence, and a read error may be involved. For the CDR3, the DNA is TGCGGCGTTGGACCGGACCAGACAGGGGCATCCCAGCATTTT. Encoded protein: CGVGPDQTGASQHF. The V and J genes are TRBV29-1 and TRBJ1-5; 8 positions agree with TRBD1. This CDR3 is 14 amino acids long. Germline assignment: CDR1 SQVTM and CDR2 ANQGSEA.

The chain combines TRBV7-2 with TRBJ2-3, with 11 bases matching TRBD2. The germline V gene has CDR1 SGHTA and CDR2 FQGNSA. The CDR3 contains 20 residues. The junction had 20 bases not matched to a gene; V was cut back by 6 bases and J by 3 bases. CDR3: CASSPLGLAAEQGKTDTQYF. CDR3 nucleotides: TGTGCCAGCAGTCCATTGGGACTAGCGGCCGAACAAGGGAAAACAGATACGCAGTATTTT.

This clonotype has just a few counts. The chain employs TRBV10-3 and TRBJ2-1, with unresolved D. V was trimmed by 8 bases and J by 9 bases, leaving 14 bases between them. Germline V gene lookup returns CDR1 ENHRY and CDR2 SYGVKD. The CDR3 loop spans 12 amino acids. CDR3 coding DNA: TGTGCCATCCTGGCCGAAAGTCTTGAGCAGTTCTTC. This translates into CAILAESLEQFF.

This clonotype was picked up many times. The chain has TRBV7-2 and TRBJ2-7, with D perhaps TRBD2 (5 bases). Trimming stripped 4 bases from V and 0 bases from J, with 7 bases between. The germline gives CDR1 SGHTA, CDR2 FQGNSA. CDR3 size: 13 residues. Here the CDR3 DNA reads TGTGCCAGCAGCTCCCGGGACTCCTACGAGCAGTACTTC. This codes for CASSSRDSYEQYF.